This entry describes one TCR beta chain. Its antigen is undetermined. The second PCR ran 7 to 11 cycles with a sample-barcoded 5' primer and J-beta primers. MiXCR, applied by TCRdb to the 5' RACE reads, yields one record per CDR3 protein. Here the sample spans more than 700,000 distinct CDR3 sequences, about 53% being singletons. This entry is derived from a study of blood T cells in healthy people across ages. Trimming removed 0 bases at V and 4 bases at J, with 9 bases between. CDR3 length: 14 amino acids. Germline V gives CDR1 SEHNR, CDR2 FQNEAQ (reference sequence). Study-wide results and caveats: Higher diversity and more naive CD4+ cells were features of long-lived donors, compared to aged donors. Higher naive T cell percentage went strongly together with higher TCR beta diversity.

Investigators took 9.5 to 10 milliliters of peripheral blood from every donor. The chain combines TRBV7-9 with TRBJ1-2; no reliable D call. This sequence was found in an elderly man in good health. The sample taken for sequencing was blood. CDR3 bases: TGTGCCAGCAGCTTAGCTGGGGAGCGCTATGGCTACACCTTC. Protein: CASSLAGERYGYTF.